The clone carrying this TCR beta chain was seen once. As yet, its antigen is unknown. There are 14 residues in the CDR3. Germline loops: CDR1 SEHNR, CDR2 FQNEAQ (reference sequence). V shed 2 bases and J shed 8 bases, with 13 bases lying between them. TCRdb's copy holds only in-frame clones and misses some; the assay was immunoSEQ multiplex PCR. The repertoire consists of 2,500,000 or so clones, with 85% to 95% occurring once and the leading ten covering 0.3% to 0.4%. This entry belongs to a study of shared clonotypes between healthy human individuals. Study findings and constraints: Estimated richness values were generally larger in naive subsets than in memory subsets.

The source material was naive CD4+ T cells from PBMCs. Subset reported: CD45RA+ positively selected. This clonotype was sampled from a man aged 18 to 35 in good health. Some clones in this sample may be carry-over from other donors' samples. This sequence joins TRBV7-9 and TRBJ2-1, with D possibly TRBD1 on 6 matching bases. This chain's CDR3 is CASSLTLKGDEQFF. The DNA for the CDR3 is TGTGCCAGCAGCTTAACCCTTAAGGGGGATGAGCAGTTCTTC. The whole variable domain, remainder taken from reference TRBV7-9 and TRBJ2-1, is DTGVSQNPRHKITKRGQNVTFRCDPISEHNRLYWYRQTLGQGPEFLTYFQNEAQLEKSRLLSDRFSAERPKGSFSTLEIQRTEQGDSAMYLCASSLTLKGDEQFFGPGTRLTVL.